Described below is a single TCR beta chain sequence and its context. This clonotype appeared many times. It lacks a known antigen. No much larger clone exists at a distance of one base, and base qualities are not known. TCR beta CDR3 regions were amplified from RNA transcripts. A first-round RT-PCR of the TCR CDR3 used the HTBI primer set with the Qiagen OneStep RT-PCR kit. Libraries were constructed in a second round of multiplex PCR, after which size selection and purification were performed. Paired-end sequencing of the libraries was performed with 100 bp reads on an Illumina HiSeq2000. Per the original workflow: Raw data were processed with SOAPnuke, discarding reads with adapters, uncalled bases, mean Phred below 15, or no exact constant-primer or identifier match. High-quality paired reads were merged with COPE v1.2.5, and unique nucleotide sequences were defined as clonotypes. Clonotypes were aligned to IMGT TRBV, TRBD and TRBJ reference segments using MiTCR v1.1. Analysis was restricted to V-J combinations with a frequency above 0.0001, which covered about 99% of repertoires. The TCS score was defined as F50 (clonal expansion) divided by E x V (chaos), with BLOSUM62-based TCRdist calculated between CDR3 peptides within each V-J. Welch's t-statistics and random forest reduced roughly 540 V-J features to 13, which were used in a naive Bayes classifier (R e1071). TCRdb ran its own pipeline on the public reads, namely fastp trimming at Q25 and MiXCR clone calling, and kept in-frame beta chains. Every distinct CDR3 protein forms one entry, paired with its most common genes and DNA. Here the V and J calls rest on TCRdb's processing, not on the authors' analysis. The sample data list 500,000 to 650,000 distinct CDR3 sequences, and roughly 14% of these were observed just once. The leading ten clones occupy 12% of the sample.

This record comes from a study of T cells in Graves' hyperthyroidism and ophthalmopathy (dated by TCRdb to the late 2010s). Study-level background: Peripheral blood was collected at initial diagnosis, before any treatment. The 100 or so discovery patients were divided at random into training and test sets in a 7:3 ratio. TCR V-J signatures able to tell the groups apart were searched for in a discovery cohort of 100 patients, of whom fewer than 45 had Graves' ophthalmopathy and roughly 57 had stable Graves' hyperthyroidism. The paper describes TCR Vbeta CDR3 sequencing of 140 or so peripheral blood samples, made up of 43 ophthalmopathy patients, some 76 hyperthyroidism patients and some 17 progressor patients. After blood sampling, hyperthyroidism patients were treated with methimazole at a starting dose of 30 mg daily, and ophthalmopathy patients were treated with high-dose intravenous methylprednisolone. Thyroid tissue and blood T-cell repertoires from about six Graves' hyperthyroidism patients were also compared in the study. Prospective prediction of ophthalmopathy was tested in an independent validation cohort of 18 hyperthyroidism patients and some 17 patients who later progressed to ophthalmopathy. The paper as a whole reports these results and caveats: No statistical method was used to fix the sample size in advance, and group allocation was not hidden from the investigators. In validation, the model predicted progression to ophthalmopathy a median of around six months before onset, with 70% to 71% sensitivity and roughly 77% specificity. Most expanded thyroid clonotypes (frequency above 0.001) were also detected in blood, a finding suggesting that blood repertoires may reflect thyroid immune responses. A model built on a 13 V-J signature distinguished ophthalmopathy from stable hyperthyroidism, reaching 85% to 90% sensitivity and around 81% specificity in cross-validation and 80%/75% in testing.

Moderately to severely active disease, a Clinical Activity Score of at least 3, a NOSPECS grade of at least 4, and a duration under 3 months were present in ophthalmopathy patients. Exclusion was applied to patients with uncontrolled infections, other autoimmune diseases, pregnancy or lactation. Clinical symptoms, serum thyroxine and TRAb, thyroid ultrasound, and orbital computed tomography formed the basis for the diagnoses. PBMCs were isolated from more than 9 ml of fresh peripheral blood by Ficoll-Paque density gradient centrifugation. Total RNA was extracted with Trizol reagent, and quality was checked on an Agilent 2100 Bioanalyzer. The source is a woman between 50 and 59 years old with Graves' ophthalmopathy. Sequenced sample: blood.

CDR3 protein: CASSRDRVSYNEQFF. The nucleotide sequence is given as TGCGCCAGCAGCCGCGACAGGGTGTCCTACAATGAGCAGTTCTTC. The V and J segments used are TRBV5-1 and TRBJ2-1; TRBD1 fits 7 bases in the junction. From its cysteine to its phenylalanine, the CDR3 spans 15 amino acids. CDR3 DNA only is kept here, 45 bases in frame from base 1. For this chain, trimming is 4 bases at the V end and 1 base at the J end, and the number of junction bases without a gene match is 5. The germline V gene sets CDR1 to SGHRS and CDR2 to YFSETQ.